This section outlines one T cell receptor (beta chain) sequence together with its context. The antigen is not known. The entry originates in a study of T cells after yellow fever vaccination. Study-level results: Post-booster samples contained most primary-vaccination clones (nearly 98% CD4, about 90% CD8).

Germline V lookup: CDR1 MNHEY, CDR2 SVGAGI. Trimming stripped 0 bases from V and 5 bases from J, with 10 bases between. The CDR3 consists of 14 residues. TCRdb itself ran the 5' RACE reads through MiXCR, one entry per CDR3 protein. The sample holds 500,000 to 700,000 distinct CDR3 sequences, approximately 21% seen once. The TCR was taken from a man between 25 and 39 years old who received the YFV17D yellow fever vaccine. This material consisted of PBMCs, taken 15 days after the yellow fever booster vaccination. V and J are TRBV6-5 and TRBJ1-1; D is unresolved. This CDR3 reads CASSYSRSGTEAFF. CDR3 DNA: TGTGCCAGCAGTTACTCGAGGTCGGGGACTGAAGCTTTCTTT.